Shown below are 13 T cell receptor beta chains from a single sample sequenced in a study of OX40 agonist ivuxolimab in advanced cancers. This table comes from immunoSEQ multiplex PCR, and its TCRdb copy is limited to in-frame clones, with some not included. The data contain 45,000 to 60,000 clones, roughly four fifths of them singletons. The sequences come from CD4+ or CD8+ T cells sorted from blood, collected in a trial of the OX40 agonist ivuxolimab. These receptors were obtained from an adult with an advanced solid tumor such as melanoma, head and neck, liver or kidney cancer.

This clone was found a few times. CDR3 sequence (DNA): TGTGCCAGCAAGTGGGGAATTAGCGGTTCGGCCCAGTACTTC. Its translation is CASKWGISGSAQYF. The V gene is TRBV6-5, the J gene TRBJ2-5, with D maybe TRBD2 (6 bases). The V and J ends lost 7 bases and 9 bases respectively, with 21 bases between them. The CDR3 covers 14 residues. CDR1 and CDR2 from the germline V gene are MNHEY and SVGAGI.

The rearrangement joins TRBV19 to TRBJ2-6; no clear D gene. Looked up from germline, CDR1 is LNHDA and CDR2 is SQIVND (reference sequence). CDR3 length equals 17 residues. V lost 8 bases and J 4 bases, leaving 21 bases between the germline ends. The CDR3 region has the DNA TGTGCCAGTCGACCCCGCTTATCGTCACGAGGGGCCAACGTCCTGACTTTC. This sequence encodes CASRPRLSSRGANVLTF.

The chain uses TRBV30 and TRBJ1-2; TRBD1 agrees at 7 bases. CDR3 length: 13 residues. Germline V gene data show CDR1 as GTSNPN and CDR2 as SVGIG (reference sequence). Trimming cost V 1 base and J 7 bases; bases outside gene matches: 6. CDR3 sequence: CAWSGGRGIGYTF. The DNA of the CDR3 is TGTGCCTGGAGTGGGGGCAGGGGGATTGGCTACACCTTC.

The sample holds one count of this clone. The chain employs TRBV12-5 and TRBJ2-3; possible D gene TRBD2, 6 bases. With 0 bases removed from V and 3 bases from J, the gap between germline ends came to 13 bases. From germline, CDR1 is LGHNT and CDR2 FRNRAP. This CDR3 comprises 16 residues. The CDR3 spells CASGLVDRDLTDTQYF. The CDR3, as DNA: TGTGCTAGTGGTTTGGTAGATCGGGACTTAACAGATACGCAGTATTTT.

The genes are TRBV12-5 and TRBJ2-1, with 7 bases fitting TRBD2. The germline gives CDR1 LGHNT, CDR2 FRNRAP. The trim removed 7 bases at V and 2 bases at J, leaving 11 bases unmatched. CDR3 length equals 16 residues. The CDR3 bases are TGTGCTAGTGAAATGGGCACAGCGGGAACCTACAATGAGCAGTTCTTC. This encodes CASEMGTAGTYNEQFF.

The chain has TRBV27 and TRBJ2-7; 9 bases line up with TRBD1. The V gene's germline CDR1 is MNHEY and CDR2 SMNVEV (reference sequence). CDR3 length equals 15 residues. The J segment lost 4 bases and the V segment lost 4 bases, leaving 8 bases of the junction unmatched. CDR3 in DNA: TGTGCCAGCAGTTACCTCTGGGACAGGGCTTACGAGCAGTACTTC. Amino acids: CASSYLWDRAYEQYF.

The rearrangement uses TRBV4-1 and TRBJ2-5; 7 nucleotides match TRBD1. This CDR3 has 15 amino acids. V shed 4 bases and J 1 base; nucleotides not matched to a gene: 6. The germline gives CDR1 MGHRA, CDR2 YSYEKL. In nucleotides, the CDR3 is TGCGCCAGCAGCCGACAGACAGGGCTCCAAGAGACCCAGTACTTC. It encodes CASSRQTGLQETQYF.

This chain joins TRBV6-5 and TRBJ2-7, with D possibly being TRBD1 or TRBD2 (5 bases each). Trimming stripped 9 bases from V and 1 base from J, with 16 bases between. Germline-derived CDR1 and CDR2 are MNHEY and SVGAGI. This CDR3 is 14 amino acids long. The CDR3 bases are TGTGCCAGTAAACGGGGCCAATTATCCTACGAGCAGTACTTC. The encoded protein is CASKRGQLSYEQYF.

The chain is built from TRBV30 and TRBJ1-2; TRBD1 aligns across 10 bases. The CDR3 runs to 13 residues. The germline V gene encodes CDR1 GTSNPN and CDR2 SVGIG (reference sequence). Trimming at V came to 3 bases and at J to 6 bases, leaving 4 bases not matched to a gene. The DNA for the CDR3 is TGTGCCTGGAGGTGGGGACAGGGGCATGGCTACACCTTC. It is translated as CAWRWGQGHGYTF. Based on the CDR3 plus reference TRBV30 and TRBJ1-2, the full variable domain is SQTIHQWPATLVQPVGSPLSLECTVEGTSNPNLYWYRQAAGRGLQLLFYSVGIGQISSEVPQNLSASRPQDRQFILSSKKLLLSDSGFYLCAWRWGQGHGYTFGSGTRLTVV.

The chain is built from TRBV15 and TRBJ2-7; D ambiguous. Germline V gene sequence: CDR1 LNHNV, CDR2 YYDKDF (reference sequence). V was trimmed by 3 bases and J by 3 bases, leaving 12 bases between them. This CDR3 contains 14 residues. The CDR3 DNA follows: TGTGCCACCAGCAGCTCTACCTGGGACTACGAGCAGTACTTC. Protein sequence: CATSSSTWDYEQYF.

This rearrangement joins TRBV5-5 to TRBJ2-6, with D hard to call. The V end lost 3 bases, the J end lost 0 bases, and 7 bases lay between the germline ends. The CDR3 runs to 15 residues. CDR1 is SGHKS and CDR2 is YYEKEE in the germline V gene (reference sequence). DNA of the CDR3: TGTGCCAGCAGCTCCTCAGGCTCTGGGGCCAACGTCCTGACTTTC. Its protein is CASSSSGSGANVLTF.

The chain employs TRBV30 and TRBJ1-2; possibly TRBD1 for D (6 bases). Germline V gene lookup returns CDR1 GTSNPN and CDR2 SVGIG (reference sequence). The V gene lost 5 bases and the J gene lost 4 bases, with 17 bases spanning the gap. This CDR3 spans 14 amino acids. Here the CDR3 DNA reads TGTGCCTGGGAGAAACGGGGGGCGACCTATGGCTACACCTTC. It encodes CAWEKRGATYGYTF. The whole variable domain, filled in from reference TRBV30 and TRBJ1-2, reads SQTIHQWPATLVQPVGSPLSLECTVEGTSNPNLYWYRQAAGRGLQLLFYSVGIGQISSEVPQNLSASRPQDRQFILSSKKLLLSDSGFYLCAWEKRGATYGYTFGSGTRLTVV.

The chain couples TRBV6-1 to TRBJ1-5, with D perhaps matching TRBD1 (5 bases). V lost 1 base and J 3 bases, leaving 16 bases between the germline ends. The length of the CDR3 is 17 residues. CDR1 and CDR2 (germline): MNHNS, SASEGT. CDR3 protein: CASSEDPRVTVNQPQHF. Here the CDR3 DNA reads TGTGCCAGCAGTGAAGATCCCAGGGTGACAGTCAATCAGCCCCAGCATTTT.